Detailed here is one T cell receptor beta chain. With 7 bases removed from V and 1 base from J, the gap between germline ends came to 20 bases. CDR1 and CDR2 from the germline V gene are LGHNT and FRNRAP. The CDR3 loop spans 18 amino acids. This sample is drawn from a study of technical replicates of blood from a handful of donors. The table came from immunoSEQ multiplex PCR; TCRdb's copy has only in-frame clones and leaves some out. Counted here are around 72,000 clones, about 89% occurring once; the ten biggest clones make up 4.5% to 5%. The chain links TRBV12-5 to TRBJ2-6, with D possibly being TRBD2 (5 bases). The material sequenced was PBMCs. The TCR originated in a human donor in good health. Some clones in this sample may be carry-over from other donors' samples. CDR3 bases: TGTGCTAGTGCTCTTCCTGGACTCCAAGGATCTGGGGCCAACGTCCTGACTTTC. It is translated as CASALPGLQGSGANVLTF. The whole variable domain, filled in from reference TRBV12-5 and TRBJ2-6, reads DARVTQTPRHKVTEMGQEVTMRCQPILGHNTVFWYRQTMMQGLELLAYFRNRAPLDDSGMPKDRFSAEMPDATLATLKIQPSEPRDSAVYFCASALPGLQGSGANVLTFGAGSRLTVL.